This T cell receptor beta chain originates from a study of identical twins. Overall study findings and caveats: Out-of-frame sharing of TCR alpha in monozygotic twins was underestimated by models. Abundant beta clonotypes from cord blood had fewer insertions, unlike memory repertoires, which showed none.

Germline V lookup: CDR1 MDHEN, CDR2 SYDVKM. This CDR3 is built from 13 residues. Deletions cut 3 bases from V and 5 bases from J, with 10 bases between. This clonotype came up a few times. Its specificity is unknown. Template switching, a step in the protocol, added a universal primer site, and cDNA carried unique molecular identifiers. One entry per CDR3 protein, called by TCRdb with MiXCR from the 5' RACE reads. The sample lists about 530,000 distinct CDR3 sequences, approximately 20% seen once, with 0.45% to 0.5% in the top ten. The same sample was also used in a study of yellow fever vaccine responses in identical twins. That investigation notes: The T cell response to vaccination in identical twins was reportedly partly convergent and partly personalized.

The material sequenced was CD4+ T cells sorted from blood. This clonotype was obtained from a woman under 30 in good health. The V and J genes are TRBV28 and TRBJ2-5; D not resolved. CDR3 in DNA: TGTGCCAGCAGTTTTTACCGAGAGGAGACCCAGTACTTC. Residues: CASSFYREETQYF.